These 2 T cell receptor beta chains came from one sample sequenced in a study of PD-1 blockade in mismatch repair-deficient tumors. Sequencing used immunoSEQ multiplex PCR; TCRdb keeps in-frame clones, though not all of them. Altogether roughly 120,000 clones are present, around 80% being singletons, with the ten largest covering 4.7%. The sequences come from peripheral blood, collected roughly 13 months after starting pembrolizumab. The receptors come from an adult with mismatch repair-deficient cancer.

This chain connects TRBV19 to TRBJ2-1; no definite D call. Trimming pared 6 bases from V and 7 bases from J, leaving 10 bases between. This CDR3 spans 12 amino acids. Germline-derived CDR1 and CDR2 are LNHDA and SQIVND (reference sequence). For the CDR3, the DNA is TGTGCCAGTAGGGAAGAAGGGAATGAGCAGTTCTTC. It yields the protein CASREEGNEQFF.

This clone showed up just a few times. The gene calls are TRBV7-9 and TRBJ2-5; the match to TRBD1 covers 10 bases. Germline trimming cut 3 bases from V and 2 bases from J; bases unmatched to any gene: 6. Germline assignment: CDR1 SEHNR and CDR2 FQNEAQ (reference sequence). The CDR3 is 16 residues long. CDR3: CASSFQDRGTQETQYF. The CDR3 DNA follows: TGTGCCAGCAGCTTTCAGGACAGGGGGACTCAAGAGACCCAGTACTTC.